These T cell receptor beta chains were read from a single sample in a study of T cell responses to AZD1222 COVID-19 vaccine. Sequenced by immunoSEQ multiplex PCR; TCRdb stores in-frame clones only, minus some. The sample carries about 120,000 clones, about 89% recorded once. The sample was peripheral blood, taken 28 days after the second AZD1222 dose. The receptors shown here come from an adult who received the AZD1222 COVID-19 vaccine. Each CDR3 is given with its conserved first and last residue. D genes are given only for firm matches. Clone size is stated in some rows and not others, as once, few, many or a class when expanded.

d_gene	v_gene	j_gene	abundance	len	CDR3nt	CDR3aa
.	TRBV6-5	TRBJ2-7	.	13	TGTGCCAGCAGTTACTCAGGGACCCACGAGCAGTACTTC	CASSYSGTHEQYF
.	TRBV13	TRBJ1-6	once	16	TGTGCCAGCAGTCTCGGAAAGGGACGTCGGAATTCACCCCTCCACTTT	CASSLGKGRRNSPLHF
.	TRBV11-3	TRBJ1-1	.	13	TGTGCCAGCTCGGAACAGGGGAACACTGAAGCTTTCTTT	CASSEQGNTEAFF
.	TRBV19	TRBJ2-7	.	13	TGTGCCAGTAGTATTAGCATGTGGTACGAGCAGTACTTC	CASSISMWYEQYF
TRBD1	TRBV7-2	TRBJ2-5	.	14	TGTGCCAGCAGCCCCGACAGGGGCCGGGAGACCCAGTACTTC	CASSPDRGRETQYF
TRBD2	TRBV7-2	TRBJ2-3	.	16	TGTGCCAGCAGCTTAGTAGCGGGGGGGAGCACAGATACGCAGTATTTT	CASSLVAGGSTDTQYF
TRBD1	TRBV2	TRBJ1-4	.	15	TGTGCCAGCAGTGAAAGGACAGGGGGTAATGAAAAACTGTTTTTT	CASSERTGGNEKLFF
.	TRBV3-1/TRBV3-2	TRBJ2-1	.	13	TGTGCCAGCAGCCAGTATACCGGGACAGAGCAGTTCTTC	CASSQYTGTEQFF
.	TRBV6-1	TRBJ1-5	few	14	TGTGCCAGCAGCCCCCCAGGTGTTAATCAGCCCCAGCATTTT	CASSPPGVNQPQHF
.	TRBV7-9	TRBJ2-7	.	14	TGTGCCAGCGGAGCTTTGGGGCTCCCCTACGAGCAGTACTTC	CASGALGLPYEQYF
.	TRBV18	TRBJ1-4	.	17	TGTGCCAGCTCACTTTCATCGAGGACAGCTGACAATGAAAAACTGTTTTTT	CASSLSSRTADNEKLFF
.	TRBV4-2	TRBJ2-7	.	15	TGTGCCAGCAGCCCTGTAGCGGGACAGCCCTACGAGCAGTACTTC	CASSPVAGQPYEQYF
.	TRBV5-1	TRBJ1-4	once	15	TGCGCCAGCAGCTTGTTCGGGGGGGAGGATGAAAAACTGTTTTTT	CASSLFGGEDEKLFF
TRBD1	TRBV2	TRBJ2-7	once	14	TGTGCCAGCAGTGAACAGGGGGTTACCTACGAGCAGTACTTC	CASSEQGVTYEQYF
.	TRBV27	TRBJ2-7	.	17	TGTGCCAGCAGTTTATCGATGGTTCGTCAGGGAGCCTACGAGCAGTACTTC	CASSLSMVRQGAYEQYF
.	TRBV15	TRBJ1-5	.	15	TGTGCCACCAGCAGTCGCAGCCAGTTTTTGCAGCCCCAGCATTTT	CATSSRSQFLQPQHF
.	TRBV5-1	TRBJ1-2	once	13	TGCGCCAGCAGCTTCGGGACACCCTATGGCTACACCTTC	CASSFGTPYGYTF